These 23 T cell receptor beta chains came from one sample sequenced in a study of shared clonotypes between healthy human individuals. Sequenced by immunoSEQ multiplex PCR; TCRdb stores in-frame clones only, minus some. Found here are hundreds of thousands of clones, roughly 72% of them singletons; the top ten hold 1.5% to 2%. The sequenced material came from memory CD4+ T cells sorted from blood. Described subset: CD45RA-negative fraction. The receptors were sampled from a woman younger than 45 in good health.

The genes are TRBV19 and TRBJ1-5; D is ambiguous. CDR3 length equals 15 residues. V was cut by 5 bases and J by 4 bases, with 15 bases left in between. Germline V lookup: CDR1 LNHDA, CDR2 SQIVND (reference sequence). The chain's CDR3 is CASSGPGNYNQPQHF. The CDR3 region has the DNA TGTGCCAGTAGTGGCCCGGGGAATTATAATCAGCCCCAGCATTTT.

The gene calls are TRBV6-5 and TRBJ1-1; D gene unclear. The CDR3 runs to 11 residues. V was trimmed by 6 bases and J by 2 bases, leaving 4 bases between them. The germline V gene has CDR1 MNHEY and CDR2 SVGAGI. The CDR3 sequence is CASRINTEAFF. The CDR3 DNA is TGTGCCAGCAGAATTAACACTGAAGCTTTCTTT.

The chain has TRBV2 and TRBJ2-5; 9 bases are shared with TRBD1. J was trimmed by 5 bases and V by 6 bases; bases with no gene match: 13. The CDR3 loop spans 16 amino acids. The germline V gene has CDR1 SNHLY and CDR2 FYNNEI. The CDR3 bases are TGTGCCAGCAGAGCTGGGACAGGGAGGGGTTCGGAGACCCAGTACTTC. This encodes CASRAGTGRGSETQYF.

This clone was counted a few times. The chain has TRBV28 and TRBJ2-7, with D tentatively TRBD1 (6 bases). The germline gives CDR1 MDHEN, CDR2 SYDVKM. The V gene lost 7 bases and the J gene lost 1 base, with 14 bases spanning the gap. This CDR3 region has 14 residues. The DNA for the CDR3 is TGTGCCAGCAATCACAGGGCAGGGTCCTACGAGCAGTACTTC. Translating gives CASNHRAGSYEQYF.

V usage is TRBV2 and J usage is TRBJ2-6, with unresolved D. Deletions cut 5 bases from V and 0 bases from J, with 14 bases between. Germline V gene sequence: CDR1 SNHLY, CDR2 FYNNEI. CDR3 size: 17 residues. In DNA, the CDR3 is TGTGCCAGCAGTTCCCGGACGGCGTTCTCTGGGGCCAACGTCCTGACTTTC. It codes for CASSSRTAFSGANVLTF.

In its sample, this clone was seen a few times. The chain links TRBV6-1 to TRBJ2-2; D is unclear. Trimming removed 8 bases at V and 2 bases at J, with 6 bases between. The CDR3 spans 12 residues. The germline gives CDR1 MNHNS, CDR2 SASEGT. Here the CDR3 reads CASVRNTGELFF. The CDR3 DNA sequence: TGTGCCAGCGTACGAAACACCGGGGAGCTGTTTTTT.

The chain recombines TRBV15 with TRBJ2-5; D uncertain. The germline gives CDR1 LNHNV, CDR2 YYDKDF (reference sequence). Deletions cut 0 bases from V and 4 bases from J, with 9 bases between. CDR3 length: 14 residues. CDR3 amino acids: CATSREGTTETQYF. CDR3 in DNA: TGTGCCACCAGCAGAGAGGGTACAACAGAGACCCAGTACTTC.

In DNA, the CDR3 is TGCAGCGGAGAGGGGGAAAACATTCAGTACTTC. Translation gives CSGEGENIQYF. V and J are TRBV29-1 and TRBJ2-4; D possibly corresponds to TRBD1 (6 bases). Germline V gene sequence: CDR1 SQVTM, CDR2 ANQGSEA. The CDR3 is made up of 11 amino acids. The germline V and J ends were trimmed by 7 bases and 5 bases, with 9 bases remaining between them.

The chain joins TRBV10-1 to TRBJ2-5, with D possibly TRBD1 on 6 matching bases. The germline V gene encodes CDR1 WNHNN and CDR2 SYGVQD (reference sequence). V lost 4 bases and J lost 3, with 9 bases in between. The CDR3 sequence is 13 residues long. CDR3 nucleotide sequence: TGCGCCAGCAGTGGGACAGTAAAAGAGACCCAGTACTTC. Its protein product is CASSGTVKETQYF.

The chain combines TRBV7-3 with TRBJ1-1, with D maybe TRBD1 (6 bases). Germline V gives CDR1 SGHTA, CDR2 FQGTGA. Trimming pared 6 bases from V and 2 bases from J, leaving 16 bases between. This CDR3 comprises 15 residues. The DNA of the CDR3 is TGTGCCAGCAGACCGAACGCGGGACACAACACTGAAGCTTTCTTT. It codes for CASRPNAGHNTEAFF.

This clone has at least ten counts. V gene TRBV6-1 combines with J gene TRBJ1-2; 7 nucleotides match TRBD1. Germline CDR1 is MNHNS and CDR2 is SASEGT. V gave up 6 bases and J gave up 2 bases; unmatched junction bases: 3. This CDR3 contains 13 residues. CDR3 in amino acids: CASRLQGNYGYTF. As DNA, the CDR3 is TGTGCCAGCAGATTACAGGGGAACTATGGCTACACCTTC.

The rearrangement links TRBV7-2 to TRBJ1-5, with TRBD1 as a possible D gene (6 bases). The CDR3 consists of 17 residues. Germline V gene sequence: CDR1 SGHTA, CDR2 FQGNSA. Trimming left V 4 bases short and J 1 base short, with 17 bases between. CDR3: CASSYTGSGRSNQPQHF. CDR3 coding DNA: TGTGCCAGCAGCTACACAGGGTCCGGGAGGAGCAATCAGCCCCAGCATTTT.

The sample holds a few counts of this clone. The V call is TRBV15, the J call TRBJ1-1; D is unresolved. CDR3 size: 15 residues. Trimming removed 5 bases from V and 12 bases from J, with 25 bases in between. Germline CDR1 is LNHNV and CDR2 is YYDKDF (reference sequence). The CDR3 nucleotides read TGTGCCACCAGCCAAGAACTCAAGGTTGGTACGTGGCCTTTCTTT. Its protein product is CATSQELKVGTWPFF.

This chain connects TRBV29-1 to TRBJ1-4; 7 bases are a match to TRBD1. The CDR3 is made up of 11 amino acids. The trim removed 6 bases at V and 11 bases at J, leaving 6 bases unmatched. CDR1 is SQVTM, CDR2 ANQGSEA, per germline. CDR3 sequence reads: CSVRQGGKLFF. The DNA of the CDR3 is TGCAGCGTGAGACAGGGTGGCAAACTGTTTTTT. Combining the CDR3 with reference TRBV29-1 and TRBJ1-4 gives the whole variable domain SAVISQKPSRDICQRGTSLTIQCQVDSQVTMMFWYRQQPGQSLTLIATANQGSEATYESGFVIDKFPISRPNLTFSTLTVSNMSPEDSSIYLCSVRQGGKLFFGSGTQLSVL.

CDR3 protein: CASSEAGLLEQFF. CDR3 bases: TGTGCCAGCAGTGAAGCTGGACTACTAGAGCAGTTCTTC. This chain uses TRBV6-1 with TRBJ2-1; the D gene is possibly TRBD2 (6 bases). The CDR3 is 13 residues long. Germline CDR1 reads MNHNS; CDR2 reads SASEGT. V lost 0 bases to trimming and J lost 10 bases, with 10 bases between them.

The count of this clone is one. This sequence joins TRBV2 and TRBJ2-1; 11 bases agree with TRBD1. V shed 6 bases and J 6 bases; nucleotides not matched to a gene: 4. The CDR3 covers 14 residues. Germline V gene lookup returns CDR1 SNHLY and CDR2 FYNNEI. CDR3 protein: CASSPGTGGNEQFF. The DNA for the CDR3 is TGTGCCAGCAGCCCCGGGACAGGGGGCAATGAGCAGTTCTTC.

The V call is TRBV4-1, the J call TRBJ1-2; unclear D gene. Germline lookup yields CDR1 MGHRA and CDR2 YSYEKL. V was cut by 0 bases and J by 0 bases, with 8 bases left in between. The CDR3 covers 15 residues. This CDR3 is CASSQDSSSNYGYTF. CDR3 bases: TGCGCCAGCAGCCAAGATTCCTCTTCTAACTATGGCTACACCTTC.

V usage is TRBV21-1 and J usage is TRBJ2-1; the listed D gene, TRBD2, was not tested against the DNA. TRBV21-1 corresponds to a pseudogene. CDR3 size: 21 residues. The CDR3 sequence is CASSSEGGAGDDPSSYNEQFF. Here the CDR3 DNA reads TGTGCCAGCAGCAGCGAGGGGGGAGCGGGAGACGACCCCAGCTCCTACAATGAGCAGTTCTTC.

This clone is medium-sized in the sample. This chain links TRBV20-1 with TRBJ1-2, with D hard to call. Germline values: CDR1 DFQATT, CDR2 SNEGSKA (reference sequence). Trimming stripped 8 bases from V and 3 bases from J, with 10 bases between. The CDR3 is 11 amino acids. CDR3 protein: CSPIVDYGYTF. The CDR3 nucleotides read TGCAGTCCTATAGTAGACTATGGCTACACCTTC.

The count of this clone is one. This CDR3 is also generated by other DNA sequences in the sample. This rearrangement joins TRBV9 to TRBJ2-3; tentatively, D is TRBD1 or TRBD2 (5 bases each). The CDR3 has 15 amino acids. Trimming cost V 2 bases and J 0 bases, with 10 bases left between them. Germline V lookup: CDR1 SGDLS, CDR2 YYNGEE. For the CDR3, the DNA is TGTGCCAGCAGCGTGGGGGTTGGTAGCACAGATACGCAGTATTTT. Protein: CASSVGVGSTDTQYF.

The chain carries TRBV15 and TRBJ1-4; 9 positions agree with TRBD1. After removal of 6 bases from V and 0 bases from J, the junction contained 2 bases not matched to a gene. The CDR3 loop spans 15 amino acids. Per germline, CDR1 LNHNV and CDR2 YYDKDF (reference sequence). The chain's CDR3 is CATSRTGATNEKLFF. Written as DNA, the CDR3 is TGTGCCACCAGTCGGACAGGGGCAACTAATGAAAAACTGTTTTTT. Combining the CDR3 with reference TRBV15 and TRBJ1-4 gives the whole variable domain DAMVIQNPRYQVTQFGKPVTLSCSQTLNHNVMYWYQQKSSQAPKLLFHYYDKDFNNEADTPDNFQSRRPNTSFCFLDIRSPGLGDTAMYLCATSRTGATNEKLFFGSGTQLSVL.

Here the CDR3 reads CASSLFLLTGNQPQHF. The CDR3 nucleotides are TGTGCCAGCAGTTTATTCTTGTTGACAGGCAATCAGCCCCAGCATTTT. The V and J genes are TRBV28 and TRBJ1-5; possibly TRBD1 for D (5 bases). Germline CDR1 and CDR2: MDHEN and SYDVKM. The V end was cut by 1 base, the J end by 2 bases, with 12 bases between. The CDR3 is 16 amino acids.

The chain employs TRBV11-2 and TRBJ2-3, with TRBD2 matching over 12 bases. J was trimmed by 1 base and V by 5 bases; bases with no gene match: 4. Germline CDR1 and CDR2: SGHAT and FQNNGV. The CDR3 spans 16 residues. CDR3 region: CASSIGLAGRTDTQYF. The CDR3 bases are TGTGCCAGCAGCATTGGACTAGCGGGACGCACAGATACGCAGTATTTT.